The source of this TCR beta chain is a study of CD8+CD57+ T cells in acquired aplastic anemia. Looking at the study overall: Across the sorted CD4+ and CD8+ cells, DNA amounts averaged roughly 3 ug. Regarding the study as a whole: Overlapping CD8+ CDR3 repertoires of patients and controls contained about 27 shared sequences.

Previously, flow cytometry had revealed CD8+CD57+ cell expansion in the patients chosen for sequencing. All patients had severe acquired aplastic anemia. The blood sampling took place in patients who had so far received no therapy. The CDR3 sequence is 15 residues long. CDR1 is DFQATT and CDR2 is SNEGSKA in the germline V gene (reference sequence). J gave up 3 bases and V 0 bases, and 1 base lay outside the gene matches. Genomic DNA was employed as the template in profiling TCR beta VDJ and CDR3. TCRdb independently ran MiXCR on the reads; one entry per CDR3 protein. The sample holds 89,000 or so distinct CDR3 sequences; roughly two thirds are singletons and the top ten take approximately 60%. In the case of this clonotype: Its antigen is not known.

This chain links TRBV20-1 with TRBJ2-7; 14 nucleotides line up with TRBD2. Source material: sorted CD4+, CD8+, or CD8+CD57+ T cells (not recorded which) from PBMCs. The source is a human donor with aplastic anemia. The chain's CDR3 is CSAREGLAGDYEQYF. In DNA form, the CDR3 reads TGCAGTGCTAGAGAGGGACTAGCGGGAGACTACGAGCAGTACTTC.